The source of this T cell receptor beta chain is a study of T cells in Graves' hyperthyroidism and ophthalmopathy. CDR3 length: 14 amino acids. V was trimmed by 4 bases and J by 1 base, leaving 10 bases between them. Germline values: CDR1 ENHRY, CDR2 SYGVKD. RNA transcripts were the template for amplifying TCR beta CDR3 regions. A first-round RT-PCR of the TCR CDR3 used the HTBI primer set. TCRdb itself ran the multiplex PCR reads through MiXCR, one entry per CDR3 protein. The profile shows 450,000 to 700,000 distinct CDR3 sequences, approximately 44% of them singletons. The rearrangement links TRBV10-3 to TRBJ1-1; D gene ambiguous. Sequenced input: peripheral blood or thyroid tissue (not recorded which). The TCR was taken from an adult woman with Graves' disease, either hyperthyroidism or ophthalmopathy (not recorded which). CDR3 sequence: CAISATEGNTEAFF. The DNA for the CDR3 is TGTGCCATCAGTGCCACCGAGGGGAACACTGAAGCTTTCTTT.